The rows below give T cell receptor beta chains drawn from one sample of a study of human T cells and chemical hapten exposure. TCRdb independently ran MiXCR on the RACE reads; one entry per CDR3 protein. In the table there are over 300,000 distinct CDR3 sequences, approximately 5.1% of which are singletons. This material consisted of whole blood, taken in connection with sensitization to the hapten diphenylcyclopropenone (DPC). The receptors originated from a woman in her fifties or sixties with alopecia areata. Some clones in this sample may be carry-over from other donors' samples. Both conserved end residues are part of each CDR3. A D gene is named only where the DNA matches it firmly. A clone size is listed for some rows: how often the clone was seen (once, few, many), or a class if it is expanded.

NA,TRBV7-6,few,TRBJ1-1,TGTGCCAGCAGCGTCAGGTTTGCCCTTATGAACACTGAAGCTTTCTTT,CASSVRFALMNTEAFF
NA,TRBV2,many,TRBJ2-1,TGTGCCAGCACCCCCTGGGATGAGCAGTTCTTC,CASTPWDEQFF
NA,TRBV29-1,many,TRBJ1-5,TGCAGCGTTAAAGGGACTAATCAGCCCCAGCATTTT,CSVKGTNQPQHF
NA,TRBV5-1,few,TRBJ1-4,TGCGCCAGCAGCCGAACTACAATAGTTGCAACTAATGAAAAACTGTTTTTT,CASSRTTIVATNEKLFF
NA,TRBV29-1,few,TRBJ1-2,TGCAGCGTTGATGGTGGGGCTGGCTACACCTTC,CSVDGGAGYTF
NA,TRBV20-1,NA,TRBJ2-2,TGCAGTGCTAGATACCGGGGACGCACCGGGGAGCTGTTTTTT,CSARYRGRTGELFF
NA,TRBV6-6,many,TRBJ1-4,TGTGCCAGCAGTTACCCGCCGGCGGGGAGTGATGAAAAACTGTTTTTT,CASSYPPAGSDEKLFF
NA,TRBV3-1,many,TRBJ2-1,TGTGCCAGCACTTCCTGGGGGGGGGCCAAGAATGAGCAGTTCTTC,CASTSWGGAKNEQFF
NA,TRBV6-2/TRBV6-3,few,TRBJ1-5,TGTGCCAGCAAGGGGACCACCTCCCTCCAGCCCCAGCATTTT,CASKGTTSLQPQHF
NA,TRBV4-1,many,TRBJ1-5,TGCGCCAGCAGCCAAGAAGGAAGCAATCAGCCCCAGCATTTT,CASSQEGSNQPQHF
NA,TRBV29-1,NA,TRBJ1-2,TGCAGCGTTGGAGGAGAGGGAGGTGGCTACACCTTC,CSVGGEGGGYTF
NA,TRBV4-3,few,TRBJ2-1,TGCGCCAGCAGCTCTAACCCCCCACCCCCCCACAATGAGCAGTTCTTC,CASSSNPPPPHNEQFF
NA,TRBV20-1,many,TRBJ2-7,TGCAGTGCTCGGGATCTCCAGCACGAGCAGTACTTC,CSARDLQHEQYF
NA,TRBV10-3,few,TRBJ1-6,TGTGCCATCAGTGGAGGGCCCGACTATAATTCACCCCTCCACTTT,CAISGGPDYNSPLHF
NA,TRBV7-9,few,TRBJ2-1,TGTGCCAGCAGCCCCTCATTGGAGCAGTTCTTC,CASSPSLEQFF
TRBD1,TRBV6-2/TRBV6-3,NA,TRBJ2-1,TGTGCCAGCAGCCAGGGGGATTCTAGATACGAGCAGTTCTTC,CASSQGDSRYEQFF
NA,TRBV20-1,few,TRBJ2-7,TGCAGTGCTAGAACGCGTCAGACACACTACGAGCAGTACTTC,CSARTRQTHYEQYF
NA,TRBV9,few,TRBJ2-3,TGTGCCAGCAGCGTACGAGACGGATGGGGAGATACGCAGTATTTT,CASSVRDGWGDTQYF
TRBD1,TRBV5-1,few,TRBJ1-4,TGCGCCAGCAGCCCCACGGCAGGGGGTGAAAAACTGTTTTTT,CASSPTAGGEKLFF
NA,TRBV3-1,few,TRBJ2-1,TGTGCCAGCAGCCAAGAAGCCTTCTACAATGAGCAGTTCTTC,CASSQEAFYNEQFF
NA,TRBV6-1,many,TRBJ2-7,TGTGCCAGCAGTGAAGTAGGGGGGCCTCCCCGGTACTTC,CASSEVGGPPRYF
NA,TRBV12-5,NA,TRBJ1-1,TGTGCTAGTGGCCCAGGAGGGTCAATGAACACTGAAGCTTTCTTT,CASGPGGSMNTEAFF
TRBD1,TRBV29-1,NA,TRBJ2-5,TGCAGCGTGGGACAGCTCCAAGAGACCCAGTACTTC,CSVGQLQETQYF
NA,TRBV11-2,NA,TRBJ2-7,TGTGCCAGCAGCTTAACCCCATTTGGTGGGCCGTCTCTCGAGCAGTACTTC,CASSLTPFGGPSLEQYF
TRBD1,TRBV11-3,NA,TRBJ2-5,TGTGCCAGCAGCTTAGAAGGACAGGGGGAGACCCAGTACTTC,CASSLEGQGETQYF
TRBD2,TRBV20-1,many,TRBJ2-3,TGCAGTGCTCCCCCGGGGGGGATCACAGATACGCAGTATTTT,CSAPPGGITDTQYF
NA,TRBV5-1,many,TRBJ1-1,TGTGCCAGCAGTCTACCCGGGACTGAAGCTTTCTTT,CASSLPGTEAFF
NA,TRBV29-1,many,TRBJ2-6,TGCAGCGTGGACATCTCTGGGGCCAACGTCCTGACTTTC,CSVDISGANVLTF
NA,TRBV18,many,TRBJ2-1,TGTGCCAGCTCCCCCCCAGGGTACAATGAGCAGTTCTTC,CASSPPGYNEQFF
NA,TRBV7-2,many,TRBJ2-1,TGTGCCAGCAGCTTAGGTGCTTCTTATGATGAGCAGTTCTTC,CASSLGASYDEQFF
NA,TRBV7-7,many,TRBJ2-1,TGTGCCAGCAGCTTAGGGGCTACCCTCGGGGGCAATGAGCAGTTCTTC,CASSLGATLGGNEQFF
NA,TRBV29-1,many,TRBJ2-5,TGCAGCGCGTCCACCGACCGGTACCAAGAGACCCAGTACTTC,CSASTDRYQETQYF
NA,TRBV2,few,TRBJ1-1,TGTGCCAGCTTTGCCCTAGGGGGGCCGAACACTGAAGCTTTCTTT,CASFALGGPNTEAFF
TRBD2,TRBV2,NA,TRBJ2-2,TGTGCCAGCAGTGAAAGTCGACTAGCGGCAAACACCGGGGAGCTGTTTTTT,CASSESRLAANTGELFF
NA,TRBV2,few,TRBJ2-7,TGTGCCAGCAGTGAAACAGGTCTCTACGAGCAGTACTTC,CASSETGLYEQYF
TRBD1,TRBV29-1,many,TRBJ2-5,TGCAGCGTTGACTTGACAGGGGAAGAGACCCAGTACTTC,CSVDLTGEETQYF
TRBD1,TRBV5-5,many,TRBJ1-2,TGTGCCAGCAGCTCAGGACAGGCGATCTATGGCTACACCTTC,CASSSGQAIYGYTF